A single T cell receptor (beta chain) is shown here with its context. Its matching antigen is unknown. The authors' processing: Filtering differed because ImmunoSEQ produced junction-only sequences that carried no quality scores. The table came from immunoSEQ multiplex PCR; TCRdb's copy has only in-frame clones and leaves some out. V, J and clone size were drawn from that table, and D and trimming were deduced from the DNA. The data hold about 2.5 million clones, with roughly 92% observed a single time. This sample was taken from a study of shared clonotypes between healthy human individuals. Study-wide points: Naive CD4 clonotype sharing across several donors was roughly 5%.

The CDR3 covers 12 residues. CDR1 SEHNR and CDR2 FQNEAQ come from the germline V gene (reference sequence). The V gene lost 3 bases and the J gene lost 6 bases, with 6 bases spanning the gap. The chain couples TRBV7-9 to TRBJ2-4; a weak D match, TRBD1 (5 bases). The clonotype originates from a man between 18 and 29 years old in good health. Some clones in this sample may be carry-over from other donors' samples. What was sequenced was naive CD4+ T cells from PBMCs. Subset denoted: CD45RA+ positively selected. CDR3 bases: TGTGCCAGCAGCTTTCAGGGAAACATTCAGTACTTC. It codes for CASSFQGNIQYF.